This entry concerns a single T cell receptor beta chain. This specimen comes from a study of blood T cell repertoires in COVID-19. At the level of the study: COVID-19 samples from acute and convalescent phases originated in the United States, Italy and Spain. Sources were T cells, B-cell-depleted T cells, or PBMCs; the material itself was cDNA or gDNA.

Germline CDR1 and CDR2: MNHEY and SVGAGI. Between the trimmed V and J ends, which lost 3 bases and 0 bases, there was a span of 4 bases. There are 13 residues in the CDR3. Per the authors' pipeline: Reference gene primers were amplified, and this amplification served to estimate nucleated cell counts. TCRdb's copy holds only in-frame clones and misses some; the assay was immunoSEQ multiplex PCR. Clone size and V and J calls were adopted from that table, with D and trimming inferred from the DNA. Counted here are 150,000 to 200,000 clones, more than 70% occurring once; the ten biggest clones make up 2.5% to 3.5%.

This chain joins TRBV6-5 and TRBJ2-3; D remains ambiguous. The sequence came from a man in his fifties or sixties with acute or convalescent COVID-19. Material for sequencing was peripheral blood. The CDR3 sequence: CASSYLSTDTQYF. The CDR3 DNA reads TGTGCCAGCAGTTATCTCAGCACAGATACGCAGTATTTT.